One sample yielded the 28 T cell receptor beta chains listed below, sequenced in a study of T cell repertoires in cytomegalovirus infection. MiXCR, applied by TCRdb to the reads, yields one record per CDR3 protein. The sample comprises 300,000 to 400,000 distinct CDR3 sequences, roughly 20% of which are singletons, and less than 9.5% rests with the top ten. The sample was PBMCs. These receptors were collected from a human donor in good health (CMV status not recorded). Some clones in this sample may be carry-over from other donors' samples.

This clonotype showed up just a few times. V and J are TRBV20-1 and TRBJ1-6; D uncertain. Germline CDR1 and CDR2: DFQATT and SNEGSKA (reference sequence). The CDR3 consists of 19 residues. V dropped 1 base and J dropped 5 bases, with 24 bases sitting between them. The chain's CDR3 is CSARVGSPGSSVHNSPLHF. CDR3 nucleotide sequence: TGCAGTGCTAGAGTTGGATCTCCGGGGTCCAGTGTCCATAATTCACCCCTCCACTTT.

This clonotype was observed many times. The V call is TRBV2, the J call TRBJ1-5; the D is unclear. Looked up from germline, CDR1 is SNHLY and CDR2 is FYNNEI. V was trimmed by 3 bases and J by 7 bases, leaving 16 bases between them. The CDR3 is 15 amino acids. The CDR3: CASSEERTPPQPQHF. The CDR3 bases are TGTGCCAGCAGTGAGGAACGGACCCCTCCACAGCCCCAGCATTTT.

V gene TRBV9 combines with J gene TRBJ2-1, with D possibly called TRBD1 or TRBD2 (5 bases each). V lost 4 bases and J lost 8, with 16 bases in between. This CDR3 spans 14 amino acids. Germline V gives CDR1 SGDLS, CDR2 YYNGEE. CDR3 residues: CASSQLGDLDEQFF. CDR3 nucleotides: TGTGCCAGCAGCCAGTTGGGGGATTTAGATGAGCAGTTCTTC.

The genes are TRBV2 and TRBJ2-1; D possibly matches TRBD1 or TRBD2 (6 bases each). The CDR3 is 16 amino acids. Trimming removed 4 bases at V and 5 bases at J, with 18 bases between. Germline V gene sequence: CDR1 SNHLY, CDR2 FYNNEI. Written as DNA, the CDR3 is TGTGCCAGCAGTGGGTTTTGGGGGGCGGTAAACAATGAGCAGTTCTTC. It is translated as CASSGFWGAVNNEQFF.

The chain has TRBV20-1 and TRBJ1-2; tentatively, D is TRBD1 (5 bases). This CDR3 comprises 12 residues. CDR1 is DFQATT, CDR2 SNEGSKA, per germline (reference sequence). Trimming left V 0 bases short and J 4 bases short, with 6 bases between. In DNA, the CDR3 is TGCAGTGCTAGAGAACAGGCCTATGGCTACACCTTC. This sequence encodes CSAREQAYGYTF.

The chain links TRBV5-1 to TRBJ1-2; D call uncertain. The germline V and J ends were trimmed by 2 bases and 7 bases, with 15 bases remaining between them. Germline loops: CDR1 SGHRS, CDR2 YFSETQ. The CDR3 sequence is 14 residues long. The CDR3 protein is CASSLGETSSGYTF. The CDR3 DNA is TGCGCCAGCAGCTTAGGTGAAACGAGCTCTGGCTACACCTTC.

This chain connects TRBV7-9 to TRBJ2-5; D is uncertain. The germline V gene has CDR1 SEHNR and CDR2 FQNEAQ (reference sequence). The CDR3 spans 12 residues. CDR3: CALRRPQETQYF. DNA of the CDR3: TGTGCTCTACGGCGGCCCCAAGAGACCCAGTACTTC.

This clonotype was counted at least ten times. This chain uses TRBV6-5 with TRBJ1-6; no definite D call. The length of the CDR3 is 18 residues. From germline, CDR1 is MNHEY and CDR2 SVGAGI. V gave up 3 bases and J gave up 0 bases, with 15 bases separating them. DNA for the CDR3: TGTGCCAGCAGTTATTCCACCACAGAGAGCTCCTATAATTCACCCCTCCACTTT. Amino acids: CASSYSTTESSYNSPLHF.

Ten or more counts support this clonotype. The chain carries TRBV7-9 and TRBJ2-5; D is ambiguous. The length of the CDR3 is 13 residues. Deletions cut 4 bases from V and 3 bases from J, with 9 bases between. CDR1 SEHNR and CDR2 FQNEAQ come from the germline V gene (reference sequence). The CDR3 region is CASSSAREETQYF. The DNA of the CDR3 is TGTGCCAGCAGCTCTGCCCGGGAAGAGACCCAGTACTTC.

This sequence joins TRBV4-2 and TRBJ1-1; possible D gene TRBD1, 5 bases. This CDR3 is built from 15 residues. In germline, CDR1 is LGHNA, CDR2 YNFKEQ. V lost 0 bases to trimming and J lost 1 base, with 9 bases between them. CDR3 in DNA: TGTGCCAGCAGCCAAGATAGACAGAGGAACACTGAAGCTTTCTTT. Protein: CASSQDRQRNTEAFF.

This clonotype was seen more than once but under ten times. The J gene is TRBJ2-7, the V gene TRBV10-2, with 12 bases aligning to TRBD2. The CDR3 length is 13 residues. CDR1 and CDR2 from the germline V gene are WSHSY and SAAADI. Trimming took 10 bases from V and 7 from J; bases not matched to a gene: 8. CDR3 loop: CATSGLAGGEQYF. The CDR3 nucleotides read TGCGCCACCTCGGGACTAGCGGGCGGAGAGCAGTACTTC.

This clonotype turned up a few times. The rearrangement links TRBV5-1 to TRBJ1-2; the D is unclear. From germline, CDR1 is SGHRS and CDR2 YFSETQ. V gave up 4 bases and J gave up 1 base, with 14 bases separating them. This CDR3 has 15 residues. CDR3 protein: CASSQTDPYNYGYTF. The CDR3 coding sequence is TGCGCCAGCAGCCAAACAGATCCTTATAACTATGGCTACACCTTC.

Many counts were recorded for this clonotype. The chain uses TRBV4-2 and TRBJ1-5; D is unclear. Trimming left V 1 base short and J 2 bases short, with 6 bases between. Per the germline V gene, CDR1 is LGHNA and CDR2 is YNFKEQ. The CDR3 length is 14 residues. CDR3 amino acids: CASSQAVGNQPQHF. CDR3 coding DNA: TGTGCCAGCAGCCAAGCGGTAGGCAATCAGCCCCAGCATTTT.

This clonotype was seen ten or more times. The chain has TRBV7-6 and TRBJ1-1; D is unclear. The V and J ends lost 5 bases and 1 base respectively, with 17 bases between them. The length of the CDR3 is 16 residues. Germline assignment: CDR1 SGHVS and CDR2 FNYEAQ. The CDR3 sequence is CASSPKSQPRNTEAFF. DNA of the CDR3: TGTGCCAGCAGCCCCAAGAGCCAACCAAGGAACACTGAAGCTTTCTTT.

A few counts support this clonotype. The rearrangement uses TRBV19 and TRBJ2-3, with 8 bases fitting TRBD1. The CDR3 is 15 amino acids. CDR1 and CDR2 from the germline V gene are LNHDA and SQIVND (reference sequence). V was pared by 6 bases and J by 2 bases, with 7 bases of the junction left unmatched. The CDR3 protein is CASSRDRRTTDTQYF. As DNA, the CDR3 is TGTGCCAGTAGCCGGGACAGGAGGACCACAGATACGCAGTATTTT.

The chain is built from TRBV11-2 and TRBJ2-3, with TRBD2 identical over 9 bases. The CDR3 extends over 19 amino acids. J lost 0 bases, V lost 2 bases, and 12 bases had no gene match. Germline-derived CDR1 and CDR2 are SGHAT and FQNNGV. The CDR3 nucleotides are TGTGCCAGCAGCTTAACTCCGCGGGAGGGTCGTCTTAGCACAGATACGCAGTATTTT. Protein product: CASSLTPREGRLSTDTQYF.

The chain combines TRBV7-9 with TRBJ2-5; D not resolved. V lost 2 bases and J 5 bases, leaving 6 bases between the germline ends. Germline CDR1 SEHNR, CDR2 FQNEAQ (reference sequence). The CDR3 is 12 amino acids. This CDR3 is CASSLNLETQYF. CDR3 coding DNA: TGTGCCAGCAGCTTAAATCTGGAGACCCAGTACTTC.

The chain joins TRBV12-3 or TRBV12-4 to TRBJ1-2; 12 bases align to TRBD1. CDR3 length: 16 amino acids. V lost 2 bases and J lost 4; bases outside the gene matches: 5. The CDR3 reads CASSLTGTGGIYGYTF. CDR3 nucleotide sequence: TGTGCCAGCAGTTTAACCGGGACAGGGGGCATCTATGGCTACACCTTC.

This clonotype was seen a handful of times. The genes are TRBV20-1 and TRBJ2-7, with TRBD2 matching over 10 bases. The CDR3 extends over 14 amino acids. Germline lookup yields CDR1 DFQATT and CDR2 SNEGSKA (reference sequence). V dropped 1 base and J dropped 5; count of bases not matched to a gene: 5. As DNA, the CDR3 is TGCAGTGCTAGAGCTAGCGGGAGTTACCACGAGCAGTACTTC. Translated, it gives CSARASGSYHEQYF.

This chain uses TRBV9 with TRBJ2-6; D unclear. Per the germline V gene, CDR1 is SGDLS and CDR2 is YYNGEE. The V end was cut by 3 bases, the J end by 1 base, with 5 bases between. The CDR3 has 14 amino acids. CDR3 sequence: CASSDYSGANVLTF. CDR3 sequence (DNA): TGTGCCAGCAGCGATTATTCTGGGGCCAACGTCCTGACTTTC. The variable domain in full, with the rest retrieved from reference TRBV9 and TRBJ2-6, is DSGVTQTPKHLITATGQRVTLRCSPRSGDLSVYWYQQSLDQGLQFLIQYYNGEERAKGNILERFSAQQFPDLHSELNLSSLELGDSALYFCASSDYSGANVLTFGAGSRLTVL.

This clonotype was detected only a few times. The chain recombines TRBV10-3 with TRBJ2-5; 8 bases match TRBD2. Trimming cost V 10 bases and J 4 bases; bases outside gene matches: 8. The CDR3 contains 13 residues. Germline CDR1 is ENHRY and CDR2 is SYGVKD. DNA of the CDR3: TGTGCCACCGCCGGGACTAGGGGAGAGACCCAGTACTTC. This gives the protein CATAGTRGETQYF.

J is TRBJ2-2 and V is TRBV7-2; 10 nucleotides agree with TRBD2. Germline CDR1 is SGHTA and CDR2 is FQGNSA. The CDR3 loop spans 16 amino acids. After removal of 5 bases from V and 6 bases from J, the junction contained 9 bases not matched to a gene. CDR3 residues: CTSSAGGLAGAGELFF. The CDR3 DNA reads as TGTACCAGCAGCGCGGGCGGCCTAGCGGGAGCCGGGGAGCTGTTTTTT. Looking up the rest from reference TRBV7-2 and TRBJ2-2 gives the full variable domain: GAGVSQSPSNKVTEKGKDVELRCDPISGHTALYWYRQSLGQGLEFLIYFQGNSAPDKSGLPSDRFSAERTGGSVSTLTIQRTQQEDSAVYLCTSSAGGLAGAGELFFGEGSRLTVL.

The chain links TRBV20-1 to TRBJ1-2; 7 nucleotides align to TRBD1. Germline CDR1 reads DFQATT; CDR2 reads SNEGSKA (reference sequence). The CDR3 spans 15 residues. V dropped 5 bases and J dropped 4; count of bases not matched to a gene: 13. The CDR3, as DNA: TGCAGTGCTCTTTCGGACAGGCGAGAGGGCTATGGCTACACCTTC. Amino acid sequence: CSALSDRREGYGYTF.

The V gene is TRBV19, the J gene TRBJ2-1; D is unclear. This CDR3 has 15 residues. Trimming removed 3 bases from V and 5 bases from J, with 14 bases in between. The germline V gene encodes CDR1 LNHDA and CDR2 SQIVND (reference sequence). The CDR3 here is CASSIRLDNNNEQFF. The CDR3 region has the DNA TGTGCCAGTAGTATTCGGCTAGATAACAACAATGAGCAGTTCTTC.

The rearrangement links TRBV6-2 or TRBV6-3 to TRBJ2-1; TRBD2 might be the D (6 bases). CDR1 is MNHEY and CDR2 is SVGEGT in the germline V gene. The CDR3 extends over 18 amino acids. V shed 2 bases and J shed 0 bases, with 17 bases lying between them. The CDR3 here is CASSYPTGLSSSYNEQFF. CDR3 DNA sequence: TGTGCCAGCAGTTACCCCACGGGACTCTCCAGCTCCTACAATGAGCAGTTCTTC.

This clonotype has ten or more counts. CDR3 in amino acids: CASSSGIGGSDLNYGYTF. The CDR3 nucleotides read TGTGCCAGCAGCTCTGGTATCGGGGGCTCCGATTTGAACTATGGCTACACCTTC. The V call is TRBV7-8, the J call TRBJ1-2, with a tentative D call TRBD1 (6 bases). CDR1 and CDR2 from the germline V gene are SGHVS and FQNEAQ. The CDR3 totals 18 residues. The ends were cut back, 4 bases at V and 2 bases at J, with 23 bases in the middle. The full variable domain, in which reference TRBV7-8 and TRBJ1-2 provide the parts outside the CDR3, is GAGVSQSPRYKVAKRGQDVALRCDPISGHVSLFWYQQALGQGPEFLTYFQNEAQLDKSGLPSDRFFAERPEGSVSTLKIQRTQQEDSAVYLCASSSGIGGSDLNYGYTFGSGTRLTVV.

Ten or more counts support this clonotype. This chain links TRBV12-3 or TRBV12-4 with TRBJ2-4; D gene unclear. The CDR3 runs to 15 residues. Trimming shortened V by 1 base and J by 6 bases, and 13 bases separated the two germline ends. CDR3 residues: CASSLGSSIGNIQYF. The CDR3 DNA follows: TGTGCCAGCAGTTTAGGTAGTAGTATTGGAAACATTCAGTACTTC.

The J gene is TRBJ2-7, the V gene TRBV28, with TRBD1 matching 8 bases. The length of the CDR3 is 12 residues. Germline loops: CDR1 MDHEN, CDR2 SYDVKM. The V segment lost 6 bases and the J segment 6 bases; nucleotides outside the gene matches: 4. For the CDR3, the DNA is TGTGCCAGCAGCCTCCAGGGGGCCGAGCAGTACTTC. It specifies CASSLQGAEQYF.